The rows below give T cell receptor beta chains drawn from one sample of a study of blood T cell repertoires in COVID-19. Clones were sequenced by immunoSEQ multiplex PCR, and TCRdb holds only the in-frame ones, with some missing. The table shows roughly 240,000 clones, with around 88% occurring only once. Sequenced: PBMCs or T cells enriched from blood (not recorded which). Receptors originate from a woman aged 40 to 49 with acute COVID-19. Each CDR3 is given with its conserved first and last residue. D genes are given only for firm matches. Only part of the rows carry a size: once, few, many, or a class if the clone is expanded.

TGTGCCAGCTCCCCTCTGGCGGGAGATAATGAGCAGTTCTTC	CASSPLAGDNEQFF	NA	14	TRBJ2-1	TRBD2	TRBV18
TGCGCCAGCAGCCAAGTACATCGGACAGGGCCTAATCAGCCCCAGCATTTT	CASSQVHRTGPNQPQHF	NA	17	TRBJ1-5	TRBD1	TRBV4-1
TGTGCCAGTACAGGGGCATCGAGGGGGGATACGCAGTATTTT	CASTGASRGDTQYF	NA	14	TRBJ2-3	NA	TRBV19
TGTGCCAGCAGCCCGCGCTGGAGCAGCGGGGGGGCGGGGGAGACCCAGTACTTC	CASSPRWSSGGAGETQYF	NA	18	TRBJ2-5	TRBD2	TRBV7-6
TGTGCCAGCAGCTTAGGGTCCCTAGCGGGAGGTGAGACCCAGTACTTC	CASSLGSLAGGETQYF	NA	16	TRBJ2-5	TRBD2	TRBV11-2
TGTGCCTGGAGTGCGGGACAGGGCTATGGCTACACCTTC	CAWSAGQGYGYTF	NA	13	TRBJ1-2	TRBD1	TRBV30
TGTGCCAGCAGCTTACTGAAGGGAGCCCGAATGTATGAGCAGTTCTTC	CASSLLKGARMYEQFF	NA	16	TRBJ2-1	NA	TRBV11-3
TGCGCCAGCAGCCCGGGGGGAGGGCAGAAAAATGAAAAACTGTTTTTT	CASSPGGGQKNEKLFF	NA	16	TRBJ1-4	NA	TRBV5-1
TGTGCCAGCAGCCCCGAGCGGCAGAAAACTTATCAGCCCCAGCATTTT	CASSPERQKTYQPQHF	few	16	TRBJ1-5	NA	TRBV21-1
TGTGCCAGCAGCGTAGAGCTGCTGACCTACAATGAGCAGTTCTTC	CASSVELLTYNEQFF	NA	15	TRBJ2-1	NA	TRBV9
TGCGCCAGCAGCTTGGCAGGGTCTAATGAAAAACTGTTTTTT	CASSLAGSNEKLFF	NA	14	TRBJ1-4	NA	TRBV5-1
TGTGCCAGTAGTCACCGGACGGAGGGGTCGTCAGCTTTCTTT	CASSHRTEGSSAFF	NA	14	TRBJ1-1	NA	TRBV19
TGTGCCATCAGTGACCGGGGGGGAAGCAATCAGCCCCAGCATTTT	CAISDRGGSNQPQHF	NA	15	TRBJ1-5	NA	TRBV10-3
TGTGCCAGCAACTTTGGGGACAGGGGGAGCTCCTATAATTCACCCCTCCACTTT	CASNFGDRGSSYNSPLHF	once	18	TRBJ1-6	TRBD1	TRBV5-6
TGTGCCAGTATGGACAGGGGATACTATAATTCACCCCTCCACTTT	CASMDRGYYNSPLHF	NA	15	TRBJ1-6	TRBD1	TRBV19
TGTGCCACCAGTGACCCTCTCGGGACTAGCGGCTACAATGAGCAGTTCTTC	CATSDPLGTSGYNEQFF	NA	17	TRBJ2-1	TRBD2	TRBV24-1
TGTGCCTGGAGCCTAGGGGAGGGGGGGAATTCACCCCTCCACTTT	CAWSLGEGGNSPLHF	NA	15	TRBJ1-6	NA	TRBV30
TGTGCCAGTAGGTCACTAGCGGGAGCCCAACTCACAGATACGCAGTATTTT	CASRSLAGAQLTDTQYF	NA	17	TRBJ2-3	TRBD2	TRBV19
TGTGCCAGCAAGCAGGGGCTGAACACTGAAGCTTTCTTT	CASKQGLNTEAFF	NA	13	TRBJ1-1	NA	TRBV6-5
TGCGCCAGCAGCTTGGAGCATAGCACAGATACGCAGTATTTT	CASSLEHSTDTQYF	NA	14	TRBJ2-3	NA	TRBV5-1
TGTGCCAGCAGATTTACTAGCGGGTCAGATACGCAGTATTTT	CASRFTSGSDTQYF	once	14	TRBJ2-3	TRBD2	TRBV11-3
TGCGCCAGCAGCTTGGGGGGACTAGCGGCCTACAATGAGCAGTTCTTC	CASSLGGLAAYNEQFF	NA	16	TRBJ2-1	TRBD2	TRBV5-1
TGCGCCAGCAGTTTTTCCGGCTCTGGAAACACCATATATTTT	CASSFSGSGNTIYF	NA	14	TRBJ1-3	NA	TRBV10-1
TGTGCCAGCAGCCAGGGTGGAGGCAATCAGCCCCAGCATTTT	CASSQGGGNQPQHF	NA	14	TRBJ1-5	NA	TRBV9
TGTGCCAGCAGCCCACGGACTAGCGGGAGGGAGACGGTCTACAATGAGCAGTTCTTC	CASSPRTSGRETVYNEQFF	once	19	TRBJ2-1	TRBD2	TRBV3-1/TRBV3-2
TGCGCCAGCAGCCTAGGGACAGGGGGGACGGAGACCCAGTACTTC	CASSLGTGGTETQYF	NA	15	TRBJ2-5	TRBD1	TRBV5-1
TGTGCCAGCAGTGAAGTTTTGGGGGGGGCCACACACACAGATACGCAGTATTTT	CASSEVLGGATHTDTQYF	NA	18	TRBJ2-3	NA	TRBV2
TGTGCCAGCACCTATATGGGGGGGGCCTCCCATGAGCAGTTCTTC	CASTYMGGASHEQFF	NA	15	TRBJ2-1	NA	TRBV11-2
TGTGCCAGCAGCGGACAGGGGGCTCGCGGAAACACCATATATTTT	CASSGQGARGNTIYF	NA	15	TRBJ1-3	TRBD1	TRBV2
TGTGCCAGCTCAGAGCGACAGATTGCAACTAATGAAAAACTGTTTTTT	CASSERQIATNEKLFF	NA	16	TRBJ1-4	NA	TRBV18
TGTGCCACCAACGCACCCAGGTCCTACAATGAGCAGTTCTTC	CATNAPRSYNEQFF	NA	14	TRBJ2-1	NA	TRBV15
TGTGCCAGCAGCCAGTACTGGGACAGGGCCCCGTATGAGCAGTACTTC	CASSQYWDRAPYEQYF	NA	16	TRBJ2-7	TRBD1	TRBV7-9
TGTGCCAGCAGCGTAGGACAGATAGCTGGAAACACCATATATTTT	CASSVGQIAGNTIYF	NA	15	TRBJ1-3	NA	TRBV9
TGCAGCGCACTTACCCGGGAATCTATAAACACCATATATTTT	CSALTRESINTIYF	NA	14	TRBJ1-3	NA	TRBV29-1
TGTGCCAGCAGTTACTCCAGGGGGCCCTACAATGAGCAGTTCTTC	CASSYSRGPYNEQFF	NA	15	TRBJ2-1	TRBD1	TRBV6-6
TGCGCCAGCAGCTTGGCCCCTAACGTGGACACTGAAGCTTTCTTT	CASSLAPNVDTEAFF	NA	15	TRBJ1-1	NA	TRBV5-1
TGTGCCAGCAGCTTCTTACTTAGCAATCAGCCCCAGCATTTT	CASSFLLSNQPQHF	NA	14	TRBJ1-5	NA	TRBV5-6
TGTGCCAGCAGCCCGGTGCAGGGGAGCACTGAAGCTTTCTTT	CASSPVQGSTEAFF	NA	14	TRBJ1-1	NA	TRBV11-2
TGTGCCAGCAGTGAGCGGGGGGACAGGGGTTATGGCTACACCTTC	CASSERGDRGYGYTF	few	15	TRBJ1-2	TRBD1	TRBV2
TGCGCCAGCAGTGAGAATAGCCAGGGGAACACTGAAGCTTTCTTT	CASSENSQGNTEAFF	NA	15	TRBJ1-1	NA	TRBV10-1
TGTGCCAGCAGCCAGTCAGGGTGGGGGACCCAGTACTTC	CASSQSGWGTQYF	NA	13	TRBJ2-5	NA	TRBV14
TGTGCCTGGAGTGACGGCACTGAAGCTTTCTTT	CAWSDGTEAFF	NA	11	TRBJ1-1	NA	TRBV30
TGTGCCAGCAGCTTGGTATCCTCTGGGGCCAACGTCCTGACTTTC	CASSLVSSGANVLTF	NA	15	TRBJ2-6	NA	TRBV5-4
TGTGCCAGCAGCAAAGGTGGGGACAGGGGGCCATCACCCCTCCACTTT	CASSKGGDRGPSPLHF	NA	16	TRBJ1-6	NA	TRBV21-1
TGTGCCACTTTTGGGCGCCTCGCCGGGGAGCTGTTTTTT	CATFGRLAGELFF	few	13	TRBJ2-2	NA	TRBV28
TGTGCCAGCAGCTTATACGGGAGCTACAATGAGCAGTTCTTC	CASSLYGSYNEQFF	NA	14	TRBJ2-1	NA	TRBV7-2
TGCAGCGTCAGGACAGGGCCTAAACCCGGGGAGCTGTTTTTT	CSVRTGPKPGELFF	NA	14	TRBJ2-2	TRBD1	TRBV29-1
TGTGCCAGCTCACCACCTAGCGGGGGGGCCTCCTACAATGAGCAGTTCTTC	CASSPPSGGASYNEQFF	NA	17	TRBJ2-1	TRBD2	TRBV18
TGCGCCAGCAGCCAAGGAACAGGGGGCTTGACTAATGAAAAACTGTTTTTT	CASSQGTGGLTNEKLFF	once	17	TRBJ1-4	TRBD1	TRBV4-3
TGTGCCAGCAGTTCCCTGACAGGGGGAACGGATGGCTACACCTTC	CASSSLTGGTDGYTF	NA	15	TRBJ1-2	TRBD1	TRBV6-5
TGCGCCAGCACGCCCCCGGGGGCTGAAGCTTTCTTT	CASTPPGAEAFF	NA	12	TRBJ1-1	NA	TRBV10-2
TGTGCCAGCAGCGGAACAGAGTATGGCTACACCTTC	CASSGTEYGYTF	NA	12	TRBJ1-2	NA	TRBV5-4
TGTGCCAGCTCACCGCCGGAGACTCGAGAAAAACTGTTTTTT	CASSPPETREKLFF	NA	14	TRBJ1-4	NA	TRBV18